The rows below give T cell receptor beta chains drawn from one sample of a study of neoadjuvant nivolumab and ipilimumab in lung cancer. The protocol was immunoSEQ multiplex PCR, while the TCRdb copy is restricted to in-frame clones and leaves out a portion. Seen here are 40,000 to 55,000 clones, roughly 90% observed once, and the top ten hold around 3.7%. The material was blood, obtained before neoadjuvant nivolumab, alone or with ipilimumab. These receptors all stem from an adult with non-small cell lung cancer. Some clones in this sample may be carry-over from other donors' samples. Both conserved end residues are part of each CDR3. D genes are given only for firm matches. Part of the rows lack a size; the others show once, few, many or a class for expanded clones.

TRBJ2-7	TRBD1	NA	TRBV11-2	TGTGCCAGCAGCCTATTACGGGACAGACAGTACTTC	CASSLLRDRQYF
TRBJ1-2	NA	once	TRBV18	TGTGCCAGCTCACCATCACAGGGTAGCGGCTACACCTTC	CASSPSQGSGYTF
TRBJ2-5	TRBD2	NA	TRBV7-2	TGTGCCAGCAGTCCCCCGGGACTAGCGGCAAAAGAGACCCAGTACTTC	CASSPPGLAAKETQYF
TRBJ2-7	TRBD2	NA	TRBV6-5	TGTGCCAGCAGCCTGGCGGGAGGCGAGCAGTACTTC	CASSLAGGEQYF
TRBJ2-1	NA	NA	TRBV7-9	TGTGCCAGCAGCCCATCCGGGGCGTATATGGAGCAGTTCTTC	CASSPSGAYMEQFF
TRBJ2-3	TRBD2	NA	TRBV9	TGTGCCAGCAGCGTAGGAATTAGCGGGAGGACCACAGATACGCAGTATTTT	CASSVGISGRTTDTQYF
TRBJ2-3	NA	NA	TRBV5-1	TGCGCCAGCAGCTTTGGCCTACAGGGAAGCACAGATACGCAGTATTTT	CASSFGLQGSTDTQYF
TRBJ2-1	TRBD1	NA	TRBV9	TGTGCCGCCAGGGGGCGCCGACTCTACAATGAGCAGTTCTTC	CAARGRRLYNEQFF
TRBJ1-5	NA	NA	TRBV10-2	TGCGCCAGTTCATTCGGGGGGGAAAATCAGCCCCAGCATTTT	CASSFGGENQPQHF
TRBJ2-7	NA	NA	TRBV5-1	TGCGCCAGCAGCTTGGACGGATACGAGCAGTACTTC	CASSLDGYEQYF
TRBJ1-2	TRBD1	NA	TRBV18	TGTGCCAGCTCACCGCCGGGACAGACTTCCTATGGCTACACCTTC	CASSPPGQTSYGYTF
TRBJ2-7	TRBD2	NA	TRBV7-6	TGTGCCAGCAGCTTAGGGACTAGCGTTACCTACGAGCAGTACTTC	CASSLGTSVTYEQYF
TRBJ2-1	TRBD2	NA	TRBV7-8	TGTGCCAGCAGCTTAGCGTCGAGTTGGACTAGCCATGAGCAGTTCTTC	CASSLASSWTSHEQFF
TRBJ2-7	NA	NA	TRBV5-1	TGCGCCAGCAGCTTGGACGACCGCTACGAGCAGTACTTC	CASSLDDRYEQYF
TRBJ2-3	TRBD2	once	TRBV11-3	TGTGCCAGCAGCTTGGGGACTACTACGCAGTATTTT	CASSLGTTTQYF
TRBJ2-7	NA	NA	TRBV7-2	TGTGCCAGCAGCCCCAAGGCCTCCTTGAACGAGCAGTACTTC	CASSPKASLNEQYF
TRBJ2-7	TRBD2	NA	TRBV7-8	TGTGCCAGCACCGGTAGACTAGCGGGAGCTTACGAGCAGTACTTC	CASTGRLAGAYEQYF
TRBJ1-5	NA	few	TRBV19	TGTGCCAGTAGTCCGGACGGGAATCAGCCCCAGCATTTT	CASSPDGNQPQHF
TRBJ1-2	NA	NA	TRBV2	TGTGCCAGCAGTGTGGGCCAGGGTATATCTGGGTATGGCTACACCTTC	CASSVGQGISGYGYTF
TRBJ2-3	TRBD1	NA	TRBV9	TGTGCCAGCAGCCCGGGACAGTACACAGATACGCAGTATTTT	CASSPGQYTDTQYF
TRBJ2-7	TRBD2	NA	TRBV5-1	TGCGCCAGCAGCGGAACGTTCGGTAGCGGGAGGTTCCACGAGCAGTACTTC	CASSGTFGSGRFHEQYF
TRBJ2-7	NA	NA	TRBV4-1	TGCGCCAGCAGCCTCAGGGAAAACTCCTACGAGCAGTACTTC	CASSLRENSYEQYF
TRBJ1-4	NA	NA	TRBV29-1	TGCAGCGTTGGGGGAGTCGGGACAACTAATGAAAAACTGTTTTTT	CSVGGVGTTNEKLFF
TRBJ2-2	NA	NA	TRBV10-3	TGTGCCATCAGTTTACAGGGTCGGTCGAACACCGGGGAGCTGTTTTTT	CAISLQGRSNTGELFF
TRBJ2-1	TRBD2	NA	TRBV5-1	TGCGCCAGCAGGTCTAGCGGGGTTACCTACAATGAGCAGTTCTTC	CASRSSGVTYNEQFF
TRBJ2-1	TRBD2	once	TRBV5-4	TGTGCCAGCAGCTTAGCTAGCGGCCAGTACAATGAGCAGTTCTTC	CASSLASGQYNEQFF
TRBJ2-4	TRBD1	NA	TRBV11-2	TGTGCCAGCAGCCAGGGGGTAAACATTCAGTACTTC	CASSQGVNIQYF
TRBJ2-7	NA	NA	TRBV7-2	TGTGCCAGCAGCATACAAAGGAACTCCTACGAGCAGTACTTC	CASSIQRNSYEQYF